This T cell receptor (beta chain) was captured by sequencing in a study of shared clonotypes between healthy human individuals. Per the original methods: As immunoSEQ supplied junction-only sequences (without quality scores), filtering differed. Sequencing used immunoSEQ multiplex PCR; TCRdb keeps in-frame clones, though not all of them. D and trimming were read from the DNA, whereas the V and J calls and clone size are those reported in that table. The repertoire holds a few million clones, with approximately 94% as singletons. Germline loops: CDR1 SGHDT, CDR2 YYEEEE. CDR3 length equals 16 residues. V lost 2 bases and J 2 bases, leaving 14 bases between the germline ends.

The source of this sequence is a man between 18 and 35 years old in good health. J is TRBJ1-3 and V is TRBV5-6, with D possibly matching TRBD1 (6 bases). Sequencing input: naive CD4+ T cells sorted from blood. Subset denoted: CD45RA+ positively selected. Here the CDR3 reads CASSFTGSTTGNTIYF. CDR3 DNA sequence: TGTGCCAGCAGCTTCACAGGGAGTACTACTGGAAACACCATATATTTT.